A selection of T cell receptor beta chains follows, all from one sample in a study of graft-versus-host responses after intestinal transplantation. Assay: immunoSEQ multiplex PCR; the TCRdb copy retains only in-frame clones and omits some. The sample lists about 130,000 clones, around 90% seen once, with about 0.18% in the top ten. Their antigens remain unidentified. Sequenced material: unstimulated CD4+ T cells sorted from spleen or lymph node cells, taken before intestinal transplant. These receptors all stem from a human donor who received an intestinal transplant. Each CDR3 is given with its conserved first and last residue. Fields, in order: CDR3 DNA, CDR3 protein, CDR3 length, J gene, D gene, V gene, clone size. The D gene is left open where the match is weak. A row's size may be missing; if present it is once, few, many or a size class.

CDR3 DNA: TGTGCCAGCAGCCAAGGTGGCAGGGGGAGAGAGACCCAGTACTTC
CDR3 protein: CASSQGGRGRETQYF
CDR3 length: 15
J gene: TRBJ2-5
D gene: TRBD1
V gene: TRBV5-5
clone size: .

CDR3 DNA: TGTGCCACCGGGACTAGCGGGAGTTACGAGCAGTACTTC
CDR3 protein: CATGTSGSYEQYF
CDR3 length: 13
J gene: TRBJ2-7
D gene: TRBD2
V gene: TRBV10-3
clone size: .

CDR3 DNA: TGCGCCAGCAGCCATGGGACTAGCGGGAGGGCCAATAACGAGCAGTACTTC
CDR3 protein: CASSHGTSGRANNEQYF
CDR3 length: 17
J gene: TRBJ2-7
D gene: TRBD2
V gene: TRBV4-1
clone size: .

CDR3 DNA: TGTGCCAGCAGCCATGACCGGGACAGGGAGGATCAGCCCCAGCATTTT
CDR3 protein: CASSHDRDREDQPQHF
CDR3 length: 16
J gene: TRBJ1-5
D gene: TRBD1
V gene: TRBV4-1
clone size: .

CDR3 DNA: TGTGCCAGTAGTAGACAGGGATCGGGAGCTTTCTTT
CDR3 protein: CASSRQGSGAFF
CDR3 length: 12
J gene: TRBJ1-1
D gene: TRBD1
V gene: TRBV19
clone size: .

CDR3 DNA: TGTGCCAGCAGCTTCTTGACTAGCGGGAGGGCGCGGACCGGGGAGCTGTTTTTT
CDR3 protein: CASSFLTSGRARTGELFF
CDR3 length: 18
J gene: TRBJ2-2
D gene: TRBD2
V gene: TRBV7-3
clone size: once

CDR3 DNA: TGTGCCAGCAGCTTAGGATTTGAGCAGTTCTTC
CDR3 protein: CASSLGFEQFF
CDR3 length: 11
J gene: TRBJ2-1
D gene: .
V gene: TRBV7-2
clone size: .

CDR3 DNA: TGCAGCGATGGAATAGGGGAGACCCAGTACTTC
CDR3 protein: CSDGIGETQYF
CDR3 length: 11
J gene: TRBJ2-5
D gene: .
V gene: TRBV29-1
clone size: .

CDR3 DNA: TGTGCCAGCAGCCAAGGAGGTTTGCGGGAGCTCACAGATACGCAGTATTTT
CDR3 protein: CASSQGGLRELTDTQYF
CDR3 length: 17
J gene: TRBJ2-3
D gene: TRBD2
V gene: TRBV4-2
clone size: .

CDR3 DNA: TGTGCCACCAGGGCGGGACTTACCAACACAGATACGCAGTATTTT
CDR3 protein: CATRAGLTNTDTQYF
CDR3 length: 15
J gene: TRBJ2-3
D gene: .
V gene: TRBV15
clone size: .

CDR3 DNA: TGTGCCAGCAGTCTCAGGGGGGTCTACGAGCAGTACTTC
CDR3 protein: CASSLRGVYEQYF
CDR3 length: 13
J gene: TRBJ2-7
D gene: .
V gene: TRBV6-6
clone size: .

CDR3 DNA: TGTGCCAGCAGTGAAGAAGTCAACCTAGGAAACACCATATATTTT
CDR3 protein: CASSEEVNLGNTIYF
CDR3 length: 15
J gene: TRBJ1-3
D gene: .
V gene: TRBV6-1
clone size: once

CDR3 DNA: TGTGCCAGCTCACGCCGGGACAGGAGCTCCTACGAGCAGTACTTC
CDR3 protein: CASSRRDRSSYEQYF
CDR3 length: 15
J gene: TRBJ2-7
D gene: TRBD1
V gene: TRBV18
clone size: .

CDR3 DNA: TGTGCCAGCAGTTCCGGACGAGCTGGCTACACCTTC
CDR3 protein: CASSSGRAGYTF
CDR3 length: 12
J gene: TRBJ1-2
D gene: .
V gene: TRBV28
clone size: once

CDR3 DNA: TGCGCCAGCAGCCAAGGACAGGGGATTCAGCCCCAGCATTTT
CDR3 protein: CASSQGQGIQPQHF
CDR3 length: 14
J gene: TRBJ1-5
D gene: TRBD1
V gene: TRBV4-1
clone size: .

CDR3 DNA: TGTGCCAGCAGCAAAACCCCTACCCGCACAGATACGCAGTATTTT
CDR3 protein: CASSKTPTRTDTQYF
CDR3 length: 15
J gene: TRBJ2-3
D gene: .
V gene: TRBV7-8
clone size: .

CDR3 DNA: TGTGCCAGCAGGCAGGGGGGGGTGAACACTGAAGCTTTCTTT
CDR3 protein: CASRQGGVNTEAFF
CDR3 length: 14
J gene: TRBJ1-1
D gene: TRBD1
V gene: TRBV6-5
clone size: .

CDR3 DNA: TGTGCCAGCAGCGTAGCTTGGGGACTAGGGGCTTCCAATGAGCAGTTCTTC
CDR3 protein: CASSVAWGLGASNEQFF
CDR3 length: 17
J gene: TRBJ2-1
D gene: TRBD2
V gene: TRBV9
clone size: .

CDR3 DNA: TGTGCCAGCTCACGCGGGGATACGCAGTATTTT
CDR3 protein: CASSRGDTQYF
CDR3 length: 11
J gene: TRBJ2-3
D gene: .
V gene: TRBV18
clone size: .

CDR3 DNA: TGTGCCAGCAGTTTCCGGGACAGGGCTAGCAATCAGCCCCAGCATTTT
CDR3 protein: CASSFRDRASNQPQHF
CDR3 length: 16
J gene: TRBJ1-5
D gene: TRBD1
V gene: TRBV7-3
clone size: .

CDR3 DNA: TGTGCCAGCAGTCTAGGGACAGCTACTAACAATGAGCAGTTCTTC
CDR3 protein: CASSLGTATNNEQFF
CDR3 length: 15
J gene: TRBJ2-1
D gene: TRBD1
V gene: TRBV28
clone size: .

CDR3 DNA: TGTGCCAGCAGCTTGTGGATTGGGGTTATCACAGATACGCAGTATTTT
CDR3 protein: CASSLWIGVITDTQYF
CDR3 length: 16
J gene: TRBJ2-3
D gene: .
V gene: TRBV5-4
clone size: .

CDR3 DNA: TGTGCCAGCCGCAGAGGCCCAGGAAACACCATATATTTT
CDR3 protein: CASRRGPGNTIYF
CDR3 length: 13
J gene: TRBJ1-3
D gene: .
V gene: TRBV19
clone size: few

CDR3 DNA: TGCGCCAGCAGGGGGGAGAGTCAGCCCCAGCATTTT
CDR3 protein: CASRGESQPQHF
CDR3 length: 12
J gene: TRBJ1-5
D gene: .
V gene: TRBV10-2
clone size: .

CDR3 DNA: TGCGCCAGCAGTCACCGGGACTCCCTCAGCCCCCAGCATTTT
CDR3 protein: CASSHRDSLSPQHF
CDR3 length: 14
J gene: TRBJ1-5
D gene: .
V gene: TRBV23-1
clone size: once

CDR3 DNA: TGCGCCAGCAGCTCGGTCGGAGGGACTGGGGCCAACGTCCTGACTTTC
CDR3 protein: CASSSVGGTGANVLTF
CDR3 length: 16
J gene: TRBJ2-6
D gene: .
V gene: TRBV5-1
clone size: .

CDR3 DNA: TGTGCCAGCAGTGCGAATCAGGGGTATGGTTCACCCCTCCACTTT
CDR3 protein: CASSANQGYGSPLHF
CDR3 length: 15
J gene: TRBJ1-6
D gene: .
V gene: TRBV25-1
clone size: .

CDR3 DNA: TGTGCCAGCACTGGCCGGAGAAAGGACGGAAAGACCTACGAGCAGTACTTC
CDR3 protein: CASTGRRKDGKTYEQYF
CDR3 length: 17
J gene: TRBJ2-7
D gene: .
V gene: TRBV2
clone size: .

CDR3 DNA: TGTGCCAGCAGTAAGGCGGGAGGGCCTTATTTCAATGAGCAGTTCTTC
CDR3 protein: CASSKAGGPYFNEQFF
CDR3 length: 16
J gene: TRBJ2-1
D gene: TRBD2
V gene: TRBV28
clone size: .

CDR3 DNA: TGTGCCAGTCAACAGGGAGCGGGAGCTCTCTACGAGCAGTACTTC
CDR3 protein: CASQQGAGALYEQYF
CDR3 length: 15
J gene: TRBJ2-7
D gene: TRBD2
V gene: TRBV19
clone size: .

CDR3 DNA: TGTGCCAGCAGTGCCAGGGTCTATAATTCACCCCTCCACTTT
CDR3 protein: CASSARVYNSPLHF
CDR3 length: 14
J gene: TRBJ1-6
D gene: .
V gene: TRBV6-1
clone size: .